A single sample gave rise to the 19 T cell receptor beta chains below, sequenced in a study of blood T cell repertoires in COVID-19. Sequencing used immunoSEQ multiplex PCR; TCRdb keeps in-frame clones, though not all of them. Among about 140,000 clones, over 75% were seen once, and the ten largest hold 2.5% to 3.5%. The sample comprised peripheral blood. These receptors originate from a woman aged 55-70 years with active COVID-19.

The V call is TRBV2, the J call TRBJ2-3, with TRBD2 identical over 8 bases. V trimming: 7 bases; J trimming: 0 bases; junction bases outside the gene matches: 9. Germline V CDR1 and CDR2: SNHLY, FYNNEI. The CDR3 spans 16 residues. The DNA for the CDR3 is TGTGCCAGCATTGCGGGAGGTCTCCGTAGCACAGATACGCAGTATTTT. Protein sequence: CASIAGGLRSTDTQYF.

The chain links TRBV27 to TRBJ2-1; TRBD2 agrees at 15 bases. Germline-derived CDR1 and CDR2 are MNHEY and SMNVEV (reference sequence). The CDR3 is 21 amino acids. V shed 3 bases and J 7 bases; nucleotides not matched to a gene: 19. CDR3 nucleotide sequence: TGTGCCAGCAGTTTCGACGGATCACCCCGGACTAGCGGGAGGGACTTGAATGAGCAGTTCTTC. Its translation is CASSFDGSPRTSGRDLNEQFF.

The V call is TRBV9, the J call TRBJ2-5; D not resolved. V was cut by 3 bases and J by 0 bases, with 12 bases left in between. The CDR3 has 15 residues. CDR1 SGDLS and CDR2 YYNGEE come from the germline V gene. The CDR3 loop is CASSARPEYQETQYF. The CDR3 DNA sequence: TGTGCCAGCAGCGCCCGACCGGAGTACCAAGAGACCCAGTACTTC. The variable domain in full, with the rest retrieved from reference TRBV9 and TRBJ2-5, is DSGVTQTPKHLITATGQRVTLRCSPRSGDLSVYWYQQSLDQGLQFLIQYYNGEERAKGNILERFSAQQFPDLHSELNLSSLELGDSALYFCASSARPEYQETQYFGPGTRLLVL.

V gene TRBV7-8 combines with J gene TRBJ1-2; perhaps TRBD1 as D (5 bases). CDR1 and CDR2 from the germline V gene are SGHVS and FQNEAQ. The CDR3 loop spans 14 amino acids. V was clipped by 1 base and J by 4 bases, with 10 bases between them. DNA for the CDR3: TGTGCCAGCAGCTTAGGACAGCATTTCTATGGCTACACCTTC. It codes for CASSLGQHFYGYTF.

This chain links TRBV2 with TRBJ2-7; the D gene is possibly TRBD2 (6 bases). V dropped 4 bases and J dropped 6 bases, with 16 bases sitting between them. The CDR3 sequence is 14 residues long. Looked up from germline, CDR1 is SNHLY and CDR2 is FYNNEI. The CDR3 here is CASSGLGGGGEQYF. The CDR3 DNA is TGTGCCAGCAGTGGCCTCGGGGGAGGCGGCGAGCAGTACTTC.

The rearrangement uses TRBV6-6 and TRBJ2-1, with 12 positions matching TRBD2. V gave up 1 base and J gave up 5 bases; unmatched junction bases: 3. The CDR3 is 16 amino acids. Germline CDR1 is MNHNY and CDR2 is SVGAGI (reference sequence). The CDR3 spells CASSYWTSGIHNEQFF. DNA for the CDR3: TGTGCCAGCAGTTACTGGACTAGCGGGATACACAATGAGCAGTTCTTC.

This chain uses TRBV19 with TRBJ1-5; TRBD1 agrees at 12 bases. V was clipped by 4 bases and J by 9 bases; unmatched bases: 7. Per germline, CDR1 LNHDA and CDR2 SQIVND (reference sequence). CDR3 size: 15 residues. CDR3 nucleotides: TGTGCCAGTAGTAACCGGGACAGGGGGCTTCGGCCCCAGCATTTT. Its translation is CASSNRDRGLRPQHF.

The chain joins TRBV6-6 to TRBJ2-3, with 7 bases fitting TRBD2. V trimming: 4 bases; J trimming: 4 bases; junction bases outside the gene matches: 5. The CDR3 sequence is 14 residues long. CDR1 is MNHNY and CDR2 is SVGAGI in the germline V gene (reference sequence). In nucleotides, the CDR3 is TGTGCCAGCAGTTTAGGCGGGAGCCCAGATACGCAGTATTTT. It encodes CASSLGGSPDTQYF.

The chain has TRBV2 and TRBJ1-5; D gene unclear. The V end was cut by 0 bases, the J end by 0 bases, with 6 bases between. Germline loops: CDR1 SNHLY, CDR2 FYNNEI. The CDR3 is made up of 15 amino acids. The CDR3 nucleotides are TGTGCCAGCAGTGAAGCCACACATAGCAATCAGCCCCAGCATTTT. It yields the protein CASSEATHSNQPQHF.

The chain uses TRBV5-1 and TRBJ1-6; 8 positions agree with TRBD1. The germline V gene encodes CDR1 SGHRS and CDR2 YFSETQ. The junction had 5 bases not matched to a gene; V was cut back by 1 base and J by 8 bases. This CDR3 region has 15 residues. The CDR3 DNA follows: TGCGCCAGCAGCTTGTGGGCAGGGGGCGATTCACCCCTCCACTTT. It encodes CASSLWAGGDSPLHF.

The rearrangement links TRBV7-2 to TRBJ1-5, with a possible D match to TRBD1 (5 bases). The germline V gene has CDR1 SGHTA and CDR2 FQGNSA. The V and J ends lost 5 bases and 4 bases respectively, with 15 bases between them. The CDR3 extends over 15 amino acids. The CDR3 loop reads CASSRGSGNNQPQHF. DNA of the CDR3: TGTGCCAGCAGCCGGGGGTCGGGTAATAATCAGCCCCAGCATTTT.

The DNA for the CDR3 is TGTGCCAGCAGCTTAGCGACCGGGTTATCCCCCTACGAGCAGTACTTC. Translating gives CASSLATGLSPYEQYF. The chain combines TRBV7-6 with TRBJ2-7, with D uncertain. From germline, CDR1 is SGHVS and CDR2 FNYEAQ. The germline V and J ends were trimmed by 0 bases and 2 bases, with 14 bases remaining between them. There are 16 residues in the CDR3.

This sequence joins TRBV18 and TRBJ1-2; TRBD1 matches at 7 bases. Germline CDR1 is KGHSH and CDR2 is LQKENI. The CDR3 extends over 14 amino acids. The V gene end was trimmed by 3 bases and the J gene end by 5 bases; junction bases not matched to a gene: 6. The chain's CDR3 is CASSPNQQGYGYTF. For the CDR3, the DNA is TGTGCCAGCTCACCGAATCAACAGGGGTATGGCTACACCTTC.

The V and J genes are TRBV5-1 and TRBJ2-2, with a weak D call TRBD1 (5 bases). The V and J ends lost 8 bases and 2 bases respectively, with 7 bases between them. Germline CDR1 SGHRS, CDR2 YFSETQ. The length of the CDR3 is 12 residues. CDR3 nucleotide sequence: TGCGCCAGTAGGGGAAACACCGGGGAGCTGTTTTTT. Translation gives CASRGNTGELFF. The variable domain in full, completed from reference TRBV5-1 and TRBJ2-2, reads KAGVTQTPRYLIKTRGQQVTLSCSPISGHRSVSWYQQTPGQGLQFLFEYFSETQRNKGNFPGRFSGRQFSNSRSEMNVSTLELGDSALYLCASRGNTGELFFGEGSRLTVL.

V usage is TRBV2 and J usage is TRBJ1-5; 7 nucleotides agree with TRBD1. The V segment lost 3 bases and the J segment 6 bases; nucleotides outside the gene matches: 8. The CDR3 length is 15 residues. The V gene's germline CDR1 is SNHLY and CDR2 FYNNEI. In DNA form, the CDR3 reads TGTGCCAGCAGTGAGTACAGGGGATTGGGTCAGCCCCAGCATTTT. It specifies CASSEYRGLGQPQHF.

This chain joins TRBV19 and TRBJ2-3; tentatively, D is TRBD2 (7 bases). Trimming pared 6 bases from V and 0 bases from J, leaving 16 bases between. The CDR3 length is 16 residues. Looked up from germline, CDR1 is LNHDA and CDR2 is SQIVND (reference sequence). The CDR3 nucleotides are TGTGCCAGTAGCGGGGGCCCTAGCGGCAGCACAGATACGCAGTATTTT. Protein: CASSGGPSGSTDTQYF.

This chain uses TRBV19 with TRBJ2-7; D perhaps matches TRBD1 (6 bases). The CDR3 length is 11 residues. V gave up 9 bases and J gave up 4 bases, with 10 bases separating them. Germline V gene lookup returns CDR1 LNHDA and CDR2 SQIVND (reference sequence). CDR3 in amino acids: CASGQSYEQYF. Written as DNA, the CDR3 is TGTGCCAGCGGACAGTCTTACGAGCAGTACTTC.

Written as DNA, the CDR3 is TGTGCCAGCTCACCACCGTCGCGACAGGGCAGGGAGCAGTACTTC. Its translation is CASSPPSRQGREQYF. The chain recombines TRBV18 with TRBJ2-7, with TRBD1 matching over 7 bases. The CDR3 is 15 residues long. Trimming at V came to 0 bases and at J to 7 bases, leaving 9 bases not matched to a gene. The germline CDR1 and CDR2 sequences are KGHSH and LQKENI.

The genes are TRBV11-2 and TRBJ2-2, with D possibly being TRBD1 (5 bases). CDR1 is SGHAT and CDR2 is FQNNGV in the germline V gene. Deletions cut 6 bases from V and 4 bases from J, with 9 bases between. The CDR3 is 13 residues long. The CDR3 coding sequence is TGTGCCAGCAGAGGGGTCGGCACCGGGGAGCTGTTTTTT. This gives the protein CASRGVGTGELFF.